This paragraph covers one T cell receptor (beta chain) sequence. Its antigen is unknown. No much larger clone is present one base from it, and per-base qualities are unavailable. This specimen comes from a study of blood T cells in healthy people across ages (dated by TCRdb to about 2015). The study in broad terms: In model experiments, roughly one uniquely barcoded TCR beta cDNA molecule per two T cells was captured by template switching. The study analyzed two additional independent replicas of 1 million unique cDNA reads from the same blood draw for two donors, one aged 18 to 30 and one aged 80 or older. Donors were grouped into four age groups: young (average approximately 16 years), middle-aged (around 39), aged (around 60) and long-lived (about 89). To avoid experimental bias, donors of different ages were spread randomly across the sequencing lanes. To track age-related changes in TCR beta repertoire diversity, the study relied on deep sequencing normalized with unique cDNA molecular identifiers. Broad study findings and their caveats: Bulk unsorted PBMC profiling prevented conclusive comparison of naive and antigen-experienced compartments. Because donor CMV infection status was unknown, age-related changes in expanded clonotypes were potentially confounded. A strong correlation was found between observed TCR beta diversity and the percentage of naive T cells measured by flow cytometry. Estimates of total diversity based on one million sequenced T cells were regarded as lower bounds and as underestimates. Compared with the aged group, more naive CD4+ T cells, fewer expanded clones and increased TCR diversity were shown by the long-lived group, suggesting age selection. Observed TCR beta diversity per million T cells fell roughly linearly with age, and a significant reduction was already apparent by age around 40.

V is cut back by 3 bases and J by 8 bases, with 9 bases in the junction unmatched. CDR1 SGHTA and CDR2 FQGNSA are derived from the germline V gene. The CDR3, cysteine through phenylalanine, is 18 amino acids long. Of the read, only the CDR3 DNA is kept; its 54 bases are in frame from base 1. Library method: 5' RACE. These reads were obtained on an Illumina HiSeq 2500. A second PCR of roughly 6 to 11 cycles was run with a J-beta primer mix and a sample-barcoded 5' primer. Each TCR beta cDNA molecule received a unique molecular identifier from a template-switch 5' adaptor carrying 12 random nucleotides. Each sample yielded at least 2.5 million CDR3-containing paired-end reads. First-strand cDNA was synthesized from all RNA with the Mint cDNA synthesis kit, primed by a TRBC-specific oligonucleotide. All cDNA was treated with uracil-DNA glycosylase and then went through a first 18-cycle PCR with the universal primers M1SS and BC2_uni_R. Regarding the original processing steps: For normalization, 1 million high-quality reads, each with a distinct molecular identifier, were randomly selected from each sample. Instead of being binned into consensus sequences, reads with shared molecular identifiers were discarded. CDR3 identification, clonotype clustering and error correction used MiTCR with a Q25 quality threshold and the strictest error-elimination algorithm. A nonparametric unseen species model with Euler transformation was used to estimate lower-bound total TCR beta diversity. TCRdb reran the public reads through fastp at Q25 and MiXCR, keeping productive beta chains. Every entry covers one CDR3 protein and lists the most common genes and DNA from its rows. TCRdb's processing, not the authors', yielded these V and J calls. In this sample the table shows about 800,000 distinct CDR3 sequences, around 50% of which occur a single time. Of the sample, 15% to 20% falls within the top ten clones.

Donors were 30 to 45 systemically healthy Caucasian individuals from Russia aged roughly 6 to 100 years. Roughly 10 milliliters of peripheral blood were drawn from each donor into EDTA-treated Vacutainer tubes. Ficoll-Paque density-gradient centrifugation was used to isolate PBMCs, with at least 6.5 million per sample. Total RNA was extracted from PBMCs with Trizol reagent, with at least 5.5 micrograms obtained per sample. For every donor, flow cytometry on a PBMC aliquot measured the percentage of naive CD45RAhigh/CD27high T cells. Sequencing was carried out using blood. The chain joins TRBV7-2 to TRBJ2-2; TRBD2 fits 16 bases in the junction. The receptor's source is a man older than 75 in good health. The DNA sequence is given as TGTGCCAGCAGCTTTACGGGACTAGCGGGAGGGCCTATAGGGGAGCTGTTTTTT. This encodes CASSFTGLAGGPIGELFF.